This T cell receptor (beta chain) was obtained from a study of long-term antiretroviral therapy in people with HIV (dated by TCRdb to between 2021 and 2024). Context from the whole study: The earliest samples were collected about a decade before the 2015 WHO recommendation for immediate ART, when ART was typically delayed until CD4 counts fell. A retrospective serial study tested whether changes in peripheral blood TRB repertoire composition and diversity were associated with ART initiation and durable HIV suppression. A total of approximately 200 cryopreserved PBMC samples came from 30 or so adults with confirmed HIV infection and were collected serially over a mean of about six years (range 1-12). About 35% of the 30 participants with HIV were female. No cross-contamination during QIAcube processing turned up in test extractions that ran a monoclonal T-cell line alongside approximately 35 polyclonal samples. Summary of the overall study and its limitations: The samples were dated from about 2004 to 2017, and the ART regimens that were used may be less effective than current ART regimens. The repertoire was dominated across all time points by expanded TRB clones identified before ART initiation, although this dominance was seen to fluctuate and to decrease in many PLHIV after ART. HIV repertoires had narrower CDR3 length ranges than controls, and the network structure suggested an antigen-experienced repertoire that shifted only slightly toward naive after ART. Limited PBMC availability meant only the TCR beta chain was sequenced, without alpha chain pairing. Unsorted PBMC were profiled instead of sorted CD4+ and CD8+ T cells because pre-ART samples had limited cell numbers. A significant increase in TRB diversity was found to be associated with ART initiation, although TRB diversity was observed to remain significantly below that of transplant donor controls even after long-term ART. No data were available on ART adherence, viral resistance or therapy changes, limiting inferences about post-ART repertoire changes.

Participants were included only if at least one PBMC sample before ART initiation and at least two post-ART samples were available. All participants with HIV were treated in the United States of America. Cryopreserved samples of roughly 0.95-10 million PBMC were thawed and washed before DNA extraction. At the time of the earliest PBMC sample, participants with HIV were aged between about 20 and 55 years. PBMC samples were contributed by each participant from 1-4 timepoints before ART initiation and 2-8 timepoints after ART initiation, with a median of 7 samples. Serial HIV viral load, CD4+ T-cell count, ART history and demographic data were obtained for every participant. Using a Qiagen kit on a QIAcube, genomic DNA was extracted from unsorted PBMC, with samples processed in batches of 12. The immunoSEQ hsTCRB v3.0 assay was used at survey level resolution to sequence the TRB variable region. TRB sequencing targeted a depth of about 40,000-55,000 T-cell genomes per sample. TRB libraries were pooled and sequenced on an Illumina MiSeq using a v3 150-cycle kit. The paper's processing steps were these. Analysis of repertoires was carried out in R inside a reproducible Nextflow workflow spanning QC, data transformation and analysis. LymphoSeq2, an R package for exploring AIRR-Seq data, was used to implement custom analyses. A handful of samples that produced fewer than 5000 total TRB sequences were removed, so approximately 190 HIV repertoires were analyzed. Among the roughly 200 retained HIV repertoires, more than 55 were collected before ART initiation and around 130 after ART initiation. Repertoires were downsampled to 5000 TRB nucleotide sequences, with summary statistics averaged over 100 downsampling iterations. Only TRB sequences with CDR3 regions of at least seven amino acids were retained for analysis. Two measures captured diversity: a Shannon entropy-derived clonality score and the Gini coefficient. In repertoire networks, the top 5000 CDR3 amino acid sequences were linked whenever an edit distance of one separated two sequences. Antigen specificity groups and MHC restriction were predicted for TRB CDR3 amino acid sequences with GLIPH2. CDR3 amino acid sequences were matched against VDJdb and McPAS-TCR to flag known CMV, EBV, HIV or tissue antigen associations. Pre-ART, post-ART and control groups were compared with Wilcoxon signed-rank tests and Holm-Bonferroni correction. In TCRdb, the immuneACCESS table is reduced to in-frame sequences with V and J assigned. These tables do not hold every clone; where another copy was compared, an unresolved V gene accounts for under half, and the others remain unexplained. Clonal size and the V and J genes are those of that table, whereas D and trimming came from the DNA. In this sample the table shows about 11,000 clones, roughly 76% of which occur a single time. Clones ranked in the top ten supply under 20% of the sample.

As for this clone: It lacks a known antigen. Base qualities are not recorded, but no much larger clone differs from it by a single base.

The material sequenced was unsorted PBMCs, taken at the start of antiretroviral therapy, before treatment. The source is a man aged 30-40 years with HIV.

The CDR3 reads as follows: CAWSFDEQFF. Read as DNA, the sequence is TGTGCCTGGAGTTTCGATGAGCAGTTCTTC. The sequence is built from TRBV30 and TRBJ2-1, with no confidently assigned D gene. For CDR1 and CDR2, the germline V gene (reference sequence) lists GTSNPN and SVGIG. Trimming costs V 2 bases and J 8 bases, and their ends lie 4 bases apart. The CDR3, from cysteine to phenylalanine, totals 10 residues. Only the CDR3 part of the read is kept: 30 bases, read in frame from the first base.